The entry below gives a single TCR beta chain sequence along with its context. Participants' own reports of clinical history determined their cohort assignment. Authors' analysis steps: Researchers report that nucleated cell counts were estimated from reference gene primer amplification. Sequencing used immunoSEQ multiplex PCR; TCRdb keeps in-frame clones, though not all of them. V and J calls plus clone size are reproduced from that table; the DNA served to infer D and trimming. This sample carries around 230,000 clones, around nine tenths of them seen once, and the ten largest clones take 3.5% to 4.5%. These data belong to a study of blood T cell repertoires in COVID-19. Study-level background: Acute-phase and convalescent COVID-19 samples originated in the United States, Italy and Spain. Sample material is recorded as cDNA or gDNA derived from T cells, B-cell-depleted T cells, or PBMCs.

Unmatched junction bases numbered 14, after V lost 1 base and J lost 1 base. This CDR3 has 19 amino acids. The receptor's source is a woman aged 25 to 39 with acute COVID-19. The rearrangement links TRBV23-1 to TRBJ1-1; 8 positions match TRBD1. TRBV23-1 is an open reading frame whose function is uncertain. Sequenced: PBMCs or T cells enriched from blood (not recorded which). CDR3 DNA sequence: TGCGCCAGCAGTCAATATTGGGATCGGGCAGGGGGCAAGAACACTGAAGCTTTCTTT. Protein product: CASSQYWDRAGGKNTEAFF.